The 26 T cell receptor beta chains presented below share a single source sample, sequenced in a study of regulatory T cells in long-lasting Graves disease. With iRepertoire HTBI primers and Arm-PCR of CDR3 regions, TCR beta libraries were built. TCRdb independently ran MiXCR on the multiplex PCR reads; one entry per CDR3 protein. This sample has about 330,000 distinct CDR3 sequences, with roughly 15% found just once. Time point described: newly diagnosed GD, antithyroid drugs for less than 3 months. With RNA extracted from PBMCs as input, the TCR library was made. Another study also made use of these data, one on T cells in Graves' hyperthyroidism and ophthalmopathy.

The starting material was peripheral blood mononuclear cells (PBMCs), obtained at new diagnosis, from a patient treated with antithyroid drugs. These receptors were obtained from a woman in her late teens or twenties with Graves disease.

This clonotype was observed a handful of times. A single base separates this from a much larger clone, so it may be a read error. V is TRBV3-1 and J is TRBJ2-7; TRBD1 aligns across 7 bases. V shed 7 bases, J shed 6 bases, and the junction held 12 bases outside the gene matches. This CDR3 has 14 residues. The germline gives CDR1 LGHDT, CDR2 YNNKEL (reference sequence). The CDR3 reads CASNRTGTASEQYF. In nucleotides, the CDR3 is TGTGCCAGCAACCGAACCGGGACAGCGTCCGAGCAGTACTTC.

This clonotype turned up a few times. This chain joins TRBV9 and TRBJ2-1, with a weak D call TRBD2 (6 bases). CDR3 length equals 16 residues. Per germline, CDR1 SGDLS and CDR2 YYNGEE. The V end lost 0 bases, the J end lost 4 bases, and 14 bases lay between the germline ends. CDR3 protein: CASSVVARAGYNEQFF. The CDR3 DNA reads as TGTGCCAGCAGCGTAGTCGCCCGGGCGGGGTACAATGAGCAGTTCTTC.

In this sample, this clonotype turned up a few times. The CDR3 here is CAISEWVGGSYEQYF. CDR3 nucleotides: TGTGCCATCAGTGAATGGGTCGGGGGCTCCTACGAGCAGTACTTC. This chain connects TRBV10-3 to TRBJ2-7, with D possibly matching TRBD2 (6 bases). Trimming cost V 3 bases and J 0 bases, with 12 bases left between them. This CDR3 comprises 15 residues. Germline V gene sequence: CDR1 ENHRY, CDR2 SYGVKD.

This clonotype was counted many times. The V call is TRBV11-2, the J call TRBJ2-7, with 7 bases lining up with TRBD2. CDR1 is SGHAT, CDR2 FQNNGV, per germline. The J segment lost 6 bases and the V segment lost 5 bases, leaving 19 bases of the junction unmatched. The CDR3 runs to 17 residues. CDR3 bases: TGTGCCAGCAGCCCGCGACTGGGGGGGTTAAGTTTCGGCGAGCAGTACTTC. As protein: CASSPRLGGLSFGEQYF.

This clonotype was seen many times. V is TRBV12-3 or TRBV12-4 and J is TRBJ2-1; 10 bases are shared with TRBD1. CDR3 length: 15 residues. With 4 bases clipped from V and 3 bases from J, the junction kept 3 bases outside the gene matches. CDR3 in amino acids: CASSSRDRGYNEQFF. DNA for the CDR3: TGTGCCAGCAGTTCCCGGGACAGGGGCTACAATGAGCAGTTCTTC.

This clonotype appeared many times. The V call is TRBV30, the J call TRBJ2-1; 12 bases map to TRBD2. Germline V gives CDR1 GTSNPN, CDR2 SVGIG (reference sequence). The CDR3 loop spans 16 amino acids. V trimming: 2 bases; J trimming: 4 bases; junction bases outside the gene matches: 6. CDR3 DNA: TGTGCCTGGAGTACGCGGACTAGCGGGGATTACAATGAGCAGTTCTTC. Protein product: CAWSTRTSGDYNEQFF. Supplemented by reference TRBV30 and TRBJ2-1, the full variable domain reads SQTIHQWPATLVQPVGSPLSLECTVEGTSNPNLYWYRQAAGRGLQLLFYSVGIGQISSEVPQNLSASRPQDRQFILSSKKLLLSDSGFYLCAWSTRTSGDYNEQFFGPGTRLTVL.

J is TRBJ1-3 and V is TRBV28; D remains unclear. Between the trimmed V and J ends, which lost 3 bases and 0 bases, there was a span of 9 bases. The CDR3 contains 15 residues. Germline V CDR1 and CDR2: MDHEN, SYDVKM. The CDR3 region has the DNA TGTGCCAGCAGTTTCCCAGCCAGCTCTGGAAACACCATATATTTT. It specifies CASSFPASSGNTIYF.

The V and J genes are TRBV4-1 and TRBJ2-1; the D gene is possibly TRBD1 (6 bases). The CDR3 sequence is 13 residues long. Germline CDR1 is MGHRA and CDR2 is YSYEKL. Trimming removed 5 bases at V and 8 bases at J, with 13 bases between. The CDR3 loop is CASSIRAGDEQFF. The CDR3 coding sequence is TGCGCCAGCAGCATCCGCGCAGGGGATGAGCAGTTCTTC.

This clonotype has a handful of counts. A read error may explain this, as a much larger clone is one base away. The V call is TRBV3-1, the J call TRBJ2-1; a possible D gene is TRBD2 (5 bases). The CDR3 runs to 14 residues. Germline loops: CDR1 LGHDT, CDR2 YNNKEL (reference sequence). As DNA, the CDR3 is TGTGCCGGCAGTGAGGCACTAGGCTACAATGAGCAGTTCTTC. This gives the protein CAGSEALGYNEQFF.

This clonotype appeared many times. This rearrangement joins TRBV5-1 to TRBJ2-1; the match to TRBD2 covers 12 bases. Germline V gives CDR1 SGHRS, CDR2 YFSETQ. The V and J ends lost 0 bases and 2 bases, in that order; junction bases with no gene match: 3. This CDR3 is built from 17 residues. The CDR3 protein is CASSLETSGRPYNEQFF. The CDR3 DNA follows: TGCGCCAGCAGCTTGGAGACTAGCGGGAGACCCTACAATGAGCAGTTCTTC.

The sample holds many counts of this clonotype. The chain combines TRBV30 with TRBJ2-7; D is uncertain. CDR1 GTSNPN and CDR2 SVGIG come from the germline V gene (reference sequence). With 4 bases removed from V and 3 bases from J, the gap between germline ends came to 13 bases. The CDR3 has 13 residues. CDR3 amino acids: CAWMADSFYEQYF. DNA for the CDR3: TGTGCCTGGATGGCGGATAGCTTCTACGAGCAGTACTTC.

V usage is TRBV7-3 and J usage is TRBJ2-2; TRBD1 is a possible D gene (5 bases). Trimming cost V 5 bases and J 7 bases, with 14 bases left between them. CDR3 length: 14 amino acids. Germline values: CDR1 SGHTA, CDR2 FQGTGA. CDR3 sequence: CASSETRDGGELFF. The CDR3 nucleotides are TGTGCCAGCAGCGAGACCAGGGATGGCGGGGAGCTGTTTTTT.

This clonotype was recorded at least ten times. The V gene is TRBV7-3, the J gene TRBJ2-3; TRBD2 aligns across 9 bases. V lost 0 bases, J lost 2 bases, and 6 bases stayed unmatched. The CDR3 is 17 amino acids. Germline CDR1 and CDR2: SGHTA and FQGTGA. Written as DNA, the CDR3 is TGTGCCAGCAGCTTAACCGGTGGCGGGAGGGCCACAGATACGCAGTATTTT. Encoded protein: CASSLTGGGRATDTQYF.

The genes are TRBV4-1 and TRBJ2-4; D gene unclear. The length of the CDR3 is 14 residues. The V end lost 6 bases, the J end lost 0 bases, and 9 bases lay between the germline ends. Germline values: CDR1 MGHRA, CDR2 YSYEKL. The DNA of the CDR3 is TGCGCCAGCAGGCCTGGCATAGCCAAAAACATTCAGTACTTC. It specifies CASRPGIAKNIQYF.

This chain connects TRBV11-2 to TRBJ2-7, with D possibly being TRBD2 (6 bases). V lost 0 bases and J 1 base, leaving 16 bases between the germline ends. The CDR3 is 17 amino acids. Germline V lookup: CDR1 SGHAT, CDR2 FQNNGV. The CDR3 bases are TGTGCCAGCAGCTTAGATGGACTATCGGGAGTATCCTACGAGCAGTACTTC. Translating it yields CASSLDGLSGVSYEQYF.

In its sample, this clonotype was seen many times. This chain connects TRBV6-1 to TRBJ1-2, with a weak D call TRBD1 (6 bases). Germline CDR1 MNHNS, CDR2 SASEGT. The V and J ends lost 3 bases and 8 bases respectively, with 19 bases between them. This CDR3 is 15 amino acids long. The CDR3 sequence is CASSEADDRPLGYTF. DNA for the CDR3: TGTGCCAGCAGTGAGGCCGACGACAGGCCGTTAGGCTACACCTTC.

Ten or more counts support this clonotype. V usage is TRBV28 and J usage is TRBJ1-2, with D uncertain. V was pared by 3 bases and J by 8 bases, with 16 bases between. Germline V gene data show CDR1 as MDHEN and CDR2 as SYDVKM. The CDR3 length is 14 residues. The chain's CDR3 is CASSFVAFGMGYTF. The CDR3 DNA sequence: TGTGCCAGCAGTTTCGTCGCCTTCGGGATGGGCTACACCTTC.

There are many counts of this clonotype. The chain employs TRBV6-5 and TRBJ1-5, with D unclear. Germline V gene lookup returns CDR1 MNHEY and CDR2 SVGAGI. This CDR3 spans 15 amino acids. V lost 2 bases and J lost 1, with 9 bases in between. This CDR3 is CASSYAEGSNQPQHF. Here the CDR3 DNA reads TGTGCCAGCAGTTACGCAGAGGGAAGCAATCAGCCCCAGCATTTT.

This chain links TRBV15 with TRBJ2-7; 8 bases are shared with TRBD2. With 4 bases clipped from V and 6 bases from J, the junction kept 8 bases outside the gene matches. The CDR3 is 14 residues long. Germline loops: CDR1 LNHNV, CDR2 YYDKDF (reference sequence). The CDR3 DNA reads TGTGCCACCAGCAAGACCGCGGGACTAGGCGAGCAGTACTTC. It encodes CATSKTAGLGEQYF.

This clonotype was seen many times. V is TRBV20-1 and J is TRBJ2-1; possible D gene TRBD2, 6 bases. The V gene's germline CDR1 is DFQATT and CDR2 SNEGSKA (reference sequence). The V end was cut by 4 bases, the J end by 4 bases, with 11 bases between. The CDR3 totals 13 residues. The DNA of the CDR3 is TGCAGTGCTACCGGGAGTGGATACAATGAGCAGTTCTTC. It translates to CSATGSGYNEQFF.

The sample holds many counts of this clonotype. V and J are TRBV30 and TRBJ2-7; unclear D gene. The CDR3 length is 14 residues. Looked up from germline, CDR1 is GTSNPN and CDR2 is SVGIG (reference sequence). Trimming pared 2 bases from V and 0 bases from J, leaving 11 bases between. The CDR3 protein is CAWSRPGRSYEQYF. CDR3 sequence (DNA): TGTGCCTGGAGTAGGCCGGGCCGCTCCTACGAGCAGTACTTC.

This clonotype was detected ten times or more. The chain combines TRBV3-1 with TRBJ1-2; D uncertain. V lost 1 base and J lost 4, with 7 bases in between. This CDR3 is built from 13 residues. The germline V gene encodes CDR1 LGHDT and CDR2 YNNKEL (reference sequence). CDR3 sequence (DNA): TGTGCCAGCAGCCAAGGGGAGATCTATGGCTACACCTTC. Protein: CASSQGEIYGYTF.

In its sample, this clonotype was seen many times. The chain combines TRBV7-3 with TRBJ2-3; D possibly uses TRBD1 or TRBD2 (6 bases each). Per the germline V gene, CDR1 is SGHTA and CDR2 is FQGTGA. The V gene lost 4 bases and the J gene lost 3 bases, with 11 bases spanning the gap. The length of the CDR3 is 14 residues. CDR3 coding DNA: TGTGCCAGCAGCTCCGAGGGGGGAACAGATACGCAGTATTTT. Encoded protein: CASSSEGGTDTQYF.

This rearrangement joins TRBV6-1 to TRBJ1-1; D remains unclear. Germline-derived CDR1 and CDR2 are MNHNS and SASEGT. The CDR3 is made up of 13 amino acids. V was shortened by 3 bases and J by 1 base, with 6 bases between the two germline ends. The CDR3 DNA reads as TGTGCCAGCAGTGATCTCAGGAACACTGAAGCTTTCTTT. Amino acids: CASSDLRNTEAFF.

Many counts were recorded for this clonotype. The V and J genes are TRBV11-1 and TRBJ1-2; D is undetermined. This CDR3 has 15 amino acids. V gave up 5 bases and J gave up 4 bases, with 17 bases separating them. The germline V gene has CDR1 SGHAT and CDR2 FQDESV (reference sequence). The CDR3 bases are TGTGCCAGCAGCCCCCGAGTGGCCGGACCCTATGGCTACACCTTC. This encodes CASSPRVAGPYGYTF. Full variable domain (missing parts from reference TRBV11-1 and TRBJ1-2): EAEVAQSPRYKITEKSQAVAFWCDPISGHATLYWYRQILGQGPELLVQFQDESVVDDSQLPKDRFSAERLKGVDSTLKIQPAELGDSAMYLCASSPRVAGPYGYTFGSGTRLTVV.

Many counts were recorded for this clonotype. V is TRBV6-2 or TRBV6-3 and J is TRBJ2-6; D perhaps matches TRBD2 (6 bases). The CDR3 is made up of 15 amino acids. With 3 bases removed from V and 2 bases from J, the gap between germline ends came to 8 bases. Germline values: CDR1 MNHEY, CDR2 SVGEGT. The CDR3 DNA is TGTGCCAGCAGTTATGGAGGGACTGGGGCCAACGTCCTGACTTTC. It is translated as CASSYGGTGANVLTF.